This is a list of T cell receptor beta chains from one sample in a study of early T cells in non-severe SARS-CoV-2 infection. TCRdb re-analysed the 5' RACE reads in MiXCR, keeping a single row per CDR3 protein. The sample includes just over 95,000 distinct CDR3 sequences, roughly 9.6% of them seen just once. The sequenced sample was whole blood. Every receptor here comes from an adult who was a healthcare worker with PCR-confirmed SARS-CoV-2 infection or an uninfected control (not recorded which). CDR3s include the opening cysteine and the closing phenylalanine or tryptophan. D genes are given only for firm matches. Size tells how often a clone was seen (once, few, many) or the class of an expanded clone, and some rows leave it out.

many	TRBV28	.	TRBJ2-4	CASRGRLAKNIQYF	TGTGCCAGCAGAGGGAGGTTAGCCAAAAACATTCAGTACTTC
few	TRBV30	.	TRBJ2-2	CAWSLREFGELFF	TGTGCCTGGAGTTTAAGGGAGTTCGGGGAGCTGTTTTTT
.	TRBV3-1	.	TRBJ2-1	CASSQDQVQRAGEQFF	TGTGCCAGCAGCCAAGATCAGGTTCAGCGGGCGGGTGAGCAGTTCTTC
few	TRBV20-1	.	TRBJ2-2	CSARARPYRAGTAGELFF	TGCAGTGCTAGAGCCAGACCTTACCGCGCGGGGACTGCCGGGGAGCTGTTTTTT
many	TRBV11-2	.	TRBJ2-1	CASSFHPGVRDNEQFF	TGTGCCAGCAGCTTCCACCCGGGGGTAAGGGACAATGAGCAGTTCTTC
.	TRBV18	.	TRBJ2-3	CASSPTDTQYF	TGTGCCAGCTCACCCACAGATACGCAGTATTTT
many	TRBV25-1	.	TRBJ2-2	CASRGRDTGELFF	TGTGCCAGCAGAGGGAGAGACACCGGGGAGCTGTTTTTT
.	TRBV29-1	.	TRBJ1-1	CSVEIRGEAFF	TGCAGCGTTGAAATCCGGGGTGAAGCTTTCTTT
many	TRBV5-1	.	TRBJ2-1	CASSLDQGPYNEQFF	TGCGCCAGCAGCTTGGATCAGGGGCCCTACAATGAGCAGTTCTTC
many	TRBV7-2	.	TRBJ2-3	CASSLGYTQYF	TGTGCCAGCAGCTTGGGTTATACGCAGTATTTT
.	TRBV6-1	.	TRBJ1-1	CASSQQLITNTDAFF	TGTGCCAGCAGCCAACAGTTGATTACGAACACTGATGCTTTCTTT
many	TRBV2	.	TRBJ2-2	CASSEVVYGELFF	TGTGCCAGCAGTGAAGTGGTTTACGGGGAGCTGTTTTTT
few	TRBV30	.	TRBJ1-2	CAWSDTGHGYYGYTF	TGTGCCTGGAGTGATACAGGGCATGGCTACTATGGCTACACCTTC
many	TRBV6-6	TRBD2	TRBJ2-5	CASSYAAGGFQETQYF	TGTGCCAGCAGTTACGCGGCGGGGGGGTTCCAAGAGACCCAGTACTTC
.	TRBV29-1	.	TRBJ1-1	CSVSEVEAFF	TGCAGCGTTTCAGAGGTAGAAGCTTTCTTT
.	TRBV12-3/TRBV12-4	.	TRBJ1-3	CASRRGSLGNTIYF	TGTGCCAGCAGGAGGGGTTCCCTTGGAAACACCATATATTTT
.	TRBV9	TRBD1	TRBJ2-3	CASSAISGTGTPITDTQYF	TGTGCCAGCAGCGCCATCTCCGGGACAGGCACTCCGATCACAGATACGCAGTATTTT
.	TRBV18	TRBD1	TRBJ1-1	CASSPTSQGAGTEAFF	TGTGCCAGCTCACCTACCTCACAGGGGGCTGGAACTGAAGCTTTCTTT
many	TRBV12-3/TRBV12-4	.	TRBJ1-6	CASRSGLRDSPLHF	TGTGCCAGCAGGTCGGGGCTCCGGGATTCACCCCTCCACTTT
many	TRBV20-1	.	TRBJ2-3	CSARLGNTDTQYF	TGCAGTGCTCGCTTGGGGAACACAGATACGCAGTATTTT
many	TRBV20-1	TRBD2	TRBJ2-5	CSARTSGRQETQYF	TGCAGTGCAAGGACTAGCGGGAGACAAGAGACCCAGTACTTC
.	TRBV7-6	.	TRBJ2-3	CASSSLTDTQYF	TGTGCCAGCAGCTCGCTAACAGATACGCAGTATTTT
.	TRBV7-9	TRBD1	TRBJ1-4	CASSSQGNREKLFF	TGTGCCAGCAGCTCACAGGGGAATAGGGAAAAACTGTTTTTT
many	TRBV20-1	TRBD2	TRBJ2-3	CSARGRAGVTDTQYF	TGCAGTGCTAGAGGAAGAGCGGGAGTCACAGATACGCAGTATTTT
many	TRBV20-1	.	TRBJ1-6	CSARAEGVHSPLHF	TGCAGTGCTAGAGCAGAAGGGGTCCATTCACCCCTCCACTTT
many	TRBV29-1	.	TRBJ2-5	CSVTGELKETQYF	TGCAGCGTCACTGGTGAACTTAAAGAGACCCAGTACTTC
.	TRBV2	TRBD2	TRBJ2-7	CASSNPGTRDEQYF	TGTGCCAGCAGTAACCCCGGGACTAGAGACGAGCAGTACTTC
.	TRBV3-1	.	TRBJ1-5	CASGNWNQPQHF	TGTGCCAGTGGGAATTGGAATCAGCCCCAGCATTTT
.	TRBV6-5	.	TRBJ2-3	CASSQSLGAGFTDTQYF	TGTGCCAGCAGCCAATCCCTGGGCGCGGGGTTCACAGATACGCAGTATTTT
.	TRBV5-4	TRBD1	TRBJ2-2	CASRPGTGFGTGELFF	TGTGCCAGCAGGCCCGGGACAGGGTTCGGCACCGGGGAGCTGTTTTTT
.	TRBV7-8	.	TRBJ1-1	CASSLGDSWGRSEAFF	TGTGCCAGCAGCTTAGGAGACAGCTGGGGTAGAAGTGAAGCTTTCTTT
few	TRBV7-3	.	TRBJ2-1	CASSFGRHNEQFF	TGTGCCAGCAGCTTCGGACGGCACAATGAGCAGTTCTTC
few	TRBV12-3/TRBV12-4	TRBD1	TRBJ1-1	CASTATGGWTEAFF	TGTGCCAGCACCGCGACAGGGGGATGGACTGAAGCTTTCTTT
few	TRBV11-2	TRBD1	TRBJ2-7	CASSFQTTDRGITYEQYF	TGTGCCAGCAGCTTCCAAACAACGGACAGGGGGATCACCTACGAGCAGTACTTC
few	TRBV29-1	.	TRBJ1-1	CSVPGPEGVTEAFF	TGCAGCGTCCCAGGGCCGGAAGGTGTCACTGAAGCTTTCTTT
.	TRBV12-5	.	TRBJ1-1	CASGQRGFTEVFF	TGTGCTAGTGGTCAAAGGGGCTTCACTGAAGTTTTCTTT
many	TRBV20-1	.	TRBJ1-1	CSARWTANTEAFF	TGCAGTGCTAGATGGACAGCAAACACTGAAGCTTTCTTT
many	TRBV30	.	TRBJ1-5	CAWSRTPRYSNQPQHF	TGTGCCTGGAGTCGGACACCCCGTTATAGCAATCAGCCCCAGCATTTT
.	TRBV12-3/TRBV12-4	.	TRBJ1-4	CASAGTSERLNEKLFF	TGTGCCAGCGCAGGGACTTCAGAGAGACTTAATGAAAAACTGTTTTTT
.	TRBV11-2	TRBD1	TRBJ2-5	CASSSPGTAEETQYF	TGTGCCAGCAGCTCCCCCGGGACAGCTGAAGAGACCCAGTACTTC
many	TRBV20-1	.	TRBJ1-4	CSAIRAPNEKLFF	TGCAGTGCTATCCGGGCCCCCAATGAAAAACTGTTTTTT
.	TRBV6-6	TRBD1	TRBJ1-4	CASSLQGAPGGGKLFF	TGTGCCAGCAGTTTACAGGGGGCCCCCGGCGGGGGAAAACTGTTTTTT
many	TRBV5-1	.	TRBJ1-1	CASSLVFLNTEAFF	TGCGCCAGCAGCTTGGTCTTCTTGAACACTGAAGCTTTCTTT
.	TRBV5-1	.	TRBJ2-6	CASSTGYSGANVLTF	TGCGCCAGCAGCACAGGGTACTCTGGGGCCAACGTCCTGACTTTC
few	TRBV6-5	TRBD1	TRBJ1-1	CASSPGTGLTEAFF	TGTGCCAGTTCCCCCGGGACAGGGTTAACTGAAGCTTTCTTT
few	TRBV12-3/TRBV12-4	TRBD2	TRBJ2-5	CASSSPGTSGQETQYF	TGTGCCAGCAGTTCCCCCGGGACTAGCGGACAAGAGACCCAGTACTTC
.	TRBV6-5	.	TRBJ1-2	CASSYGGYGYTF	TGTGCCAGCAGTTACGGCGGCTATGGCTACACCTTC
.	TRBV5-1	.	TRBJ2-5	CASSLVGAEETQYF	TGCGCCAGCAGCTTGGTGGGCGCCGAAGAGACCCAGTACTTC